Listed below are T cell receptor beta chains from one sample, sequenced in a study of response to subunit inactivated influenza vaccine. TCRdb reprocessed the RT-PCR reads via MiXCR and lists one record per CDR3 protein. Among roughly 570,000 distinct CDR3 sequences listed, 13% were seen once. The sequencing here drew on PBMCs from blood, taken about 40 days after vaccination. Receptor source: a man aged 50-60 years who received an inactivated influenza vaccine. The CDR3 runs from the conserved cysteine through the conserved F or W. D genes are given only for firm matches. The size entry is marked missing in some rows and otherwise reads once, few, many or a size class.

d_call	v_call	clone_size	j_call	cdr3_aa	cdr3_nt
-	TRBV6-2/TRBV6-3	few	TRBJ2-1	CASSYSAESLNEQFF	TGTGCCAGCAGTTACAGTGCGGAGAGCCTCAATGAGCAGTTCTTC
-	TRBV29-1	many	TRBJ1-1	CSARRMNTEAFF	TGCAGCGCACGGAGAATGAACACTGAAGCTTTCTTT
-	TRBV25-1	many	TRBJ1-4	CASSTGTQFATNEKLFF	TGTGCCAGCAGTACGGGCACTCAATTTGCAACTAATGAAAAACTGTTTTTT
-	TRBV15	few	TRBJ1-5	CATSRDLRQPQHF	TGTGCCACCAGCAGAGACCTGAGGCAGCCCCAGCATTTT
-	TRBV5-6	many	TRBJ1-2	CASSQGPGYTF	TGTGCCAGCAGCCAAGGGCCTGGCTACACCTTC
-	TRBV20-1	-	TRBJ2-2	CSASDGPGELFF	TGCAGTGCTAGTGACGGTCCCGGGGAGCTGTTTTTT
-	TRBV3-1	few	TRBJ2-1	CASSSSSNEQFF	TGTGCCAGCAGCTCGTCTAGTAATGAGCAGTTCTTC
-	TRBV10-3	many	TRBJ2-7	CAIRGPLEGTYEQYF	TGTGCCATCAGAGGGCCCCTAGAGGGAACCTACGAGCAGTACTTC
TRBD1	TRBV30	-	TRBJ2-3	CAWSRQGATDTQYF	TGTGCCTGGAGTCGGCAGGGGGCAACAGATACGCAGTATTTT
-	TRBV3-1	-	TRBJ2-7	CASSQGGHGGEQYF	TGTGCCAGCAGCCAAGGAGGCCATGGAGGCGAGCAGTACTTC
-	TRBV27	-	TRBJ2-7	CASSVDGISYEQYF	TGTGCCAGCAGTGTGGACGGAATCTCCTACGAGCAGTACTTC
TRBD1	TRBV6-5	few	TRBJ2-7	CASSHRRGTGGTYEQYF	TGTGCCAGCAGTCACAGGCGCGGGACAGGTGGGACCTACGAGCAGTACTTC
TRBD2	TRBV4-2	many	TRBJ2-2	CASSQDSLAGGFGELFF	TGTGCCAGCAGCCAAGATTCCCTAGCGGGGGGGTTCGGGGAGCTGTTTTTT
TRBD1	TRBV7-2	few	TRBJ2-5	CASRGTGPYQETQYF	TGTGCCAGCAGGGGGACAGGGCCGTACCAAGAGACCCAGTACTTC
TRBD2	TRBV12-3/TRBV12-4	few	TRBJ2-1	CASSSSGGAANEQFF	TGTGCCAGCAGTTCAAGCGGGGGGGCGGCCAATGAGCAGTTCTTC
TRBD2	TRBV12-3/TRBV12-4	few	TRBJ2-3	CASSFGLAGGRGTDTQYF	TGTGCCAGCAGTTTCGGGCTAGCGGGAGGACGGGGCACAGATACGCAGTATTTT